This T cell receptor (beta chain) was profiled in a study of T cells after yellow fever vaccination. Study observations and caveats: Most clones from primary vaccination resurfaced after the booster (approximately 95% CD4, approximately 88% CD8). A weaker secondary response peaked on day 5, the primary on day 15.

This clonotype was detected a few times. Its antigen is currently unknown. Production of TCR cDNA was by 5'RACE template switching, which also added a universal primer site and UMIs. TCRdb re-derived calls from the 5' RACE reads in MiXCR, one entry per CDR3 protein. The sample carries 500,000 to 700,000 distinct CDR3 sequences, roughly a fifth recorded once. CDR3 length equals 15 residues. Germline CDR1 SGDLS, CDR2 YYNGEE. V lost 1 base and J lost 3, with 14 bases in between. This clonotype was sampled from a man aged 25 to 40 who received the YFV17D yellow fever vaccine. The source was PBMCs, collected 15 days after the yellow fever booster vaccination. The rearrangement uses TRBV9 and TRBJ2-7; D not resolved. Here the CDR3 DNA reads TGTGCCAGCAGCGTATCCTGGGATCTCGACTACGAGCAGTACTTC. Translating it yields CASSVSWDLDYEQYF. The full variable domain, in which reference TRBV9 and TRBJ2-7 provide the parts outside the CDR3, is DSGVTQTPKHLITATGQRVTLRCSPRSGDLSVYWYQQSLDQGLQFLIQYYNGEERAKGNILERFSAQQFPDLHSELNLSSLELGDSALYFCASSVSWDLDYEQYFGPGTRLTVT.